These T cell receptor beta chains were read from a single sample in a study of PD-L1 blockade in urothelial cancer. The repertoire was sequenced with immunoSEQ multiplex PCR; TCRdb's copy has only in-frame clones and lacks some. The sample has about 130,000 clones; approximately 84% are singletons. The source was PBMCs, collected around atezolizumab (anti-PD-L1) treatment. These receptors were collected from a man between 45 and 60 years old with urothelial cancer. The CDR3 runs from the conserved cysteine through the conserved F or W.

v_call: TRBV4-1; j_call: TRBJ2-1; cdr3_aa: CASSQGSAGGSSGEQFF
v_call: TRBV7-2; j_call: TRBJ1-2; cdr3_aa: CASSLDGTGGGGYTF
v_call: TRBV6-1; j_call: TRBJ1-4; cdr3_aa: CASSETGQRFEKLFF
v_call: TRBV6-6; j_call: TRBJ1-1; cdr3_aa: CASRGTGDEAFF
v_call: TRBV19; j_call: TRBJ2-7; cdr3_aa: CASSIRGSGYEQYF
v_call: TRBV9; j_call: TRBJ1-5; cdr3_aa: CASSVGREGQPQHF
v_call: TRBV18; j_call: TRBJ1-1; cdr3_aa: CASSLNRGRTEAFF
v_call: TRBV19; j_call: TRBJ1-1; cdr3_aa: CASGGQRQQAEAFF
v_call: TRBV28; j_call: TRBJ1-5; cdr3_aa: CASSKLQGMSNQPQHF
v_call: TRBV15; j_call: TRBJ1-2; cdr3_aa: CATSRESQDRQYGYTF
v_call: TRBV11-1; j_call: TRBJ2-1; cdr3_aa: CASSLASLAGAYNEQFF
v_call: TRBV5-1; j_call: TRBJ2-1; cdr3_aa: CASSPSRTSATHNEQFF
v_call: TRBV5-6; j_call: TRBJ2-1; cdr3_aa: CASSLVGGSSYNEQFF
v_call: TRBV5-4; j_call: TRBJ2-3; cdr3_aa: CASSGEGGGADTQYF
v_call: TRBV2; j_call: TRBJ1-3; cdr3_aa: CASSGVQAALGTIYF
v_call: TRBV9; j_call: TRBJ2-3; cdr3_aa: CASSPTGTSGPDTQYF
v_call: TRBV2; j_call: TRBJ2-3; cdr3_aa: CASSAGIDTQYF
v_call: TRBV6-5; j_call: TRBJ1-2; cdr3_aa: CASSYSGVNYGYTF
v_call: TRBV4-2; j_call: TRBJ1-1; cdr3_aa: CASSHIPGQGMNTEAFF
v_call: TRBV28; j_call: TRBJ1-1; cdr3_aa: CASSRSGQGNTEAFF
v_call: TRBV7-2; j_call: TRBJ2-2; cdr3_aa: CASSPGLAGVRGTGELFF
v_call: TRBV2; j_call: TRBJ2-1; cdr3_aa: CASSSVTSGDNEQFF
v_call: TRBV5-1; j_call: TRBJ2-2; cdr3_aa: CASSLVASNTGELFF
v_call: TRBV7-9; j_call: TRBJ2-1; cdr3_aa: CASSSPSVGLKNEQFF